The following is a TCR beta chain sequence with its context. Its antigen specificity is not known. Nothing much larger sits one base from this clone, and base qualities are not available. The library relied on 5' RACE. The sequencing machine was an Illumina HiSeq 2500. A second PCR of about 7 to 12 cycles was run with a J-beta primer mix and a sample-barcoded 5' primer. A template-switch 5' adaptor carrying 12 random nucleotides introduced a unique molecular identifier onto each TCR beta cDNA molecule. Each sample yielded at least 3 million CDR3-containing paired-end reads. First-strand cDNA synthesis was performed from all RNA using the Mint cDNA synthesis kit, with priming by a TRBC-specific oligonucleotide. Following uracil-DNA glycosylase treatment, all cDNA underwent a first 18-cycle PCR with the universal primers M1SS and BC2_uni_R. The published analysis was carried out like this. Each sample was normalized by randomly selecting 1 million high-quality reads, each carrying a distinct molecular identifier. Instead of being binned into consensus sequences, reads with shared molecular identifiers were discarded. CDR3 identification, clonotype clustering and error correction used MiTCR with a Q25 quality threshold and the strictest error-elimination algorithm. Lower-bound total TCR beta diversity was estimated with a nonparametric unseen species model using Euler transformation. TCRdb's own reprocessing of the public reads used fastp at Q25 and MiXCR and kept productive beta chains. Rows matching on CDR3 protein sequence are summarized as one entry with the most common DNA and genes. TCRdb's processing, not the authors', yielded these V and J calls. The sample profile shows approximately 830,000 distinct CDR3 sequences; around 62% of them were found once. The ten largest clones take up around a quarter of the sample.

The data derive from a study of blood T cells in healthy people across ages (dated by TCRdb to between 2014 and 2016). Background on the whole study: Template switching captured roughly one uniquely barcoded TCR beta cDNA molecule per two T cells in model experiments. Using deep sequencing normalized with unique cDNA molecular identifiers, the study measured how TCR beta repertoire diversity changes with age. To avoid experimental bias, donors of different ages were randomly spread across the sequencing lanes. The donors were divided into four age groups: young (average around 17 years), middle-aged (over 35), aged (about 56) and long-lived (around 80). The study analyzed two additional independent replicas of 1 million unique cDNA reads from the same blood draw for two donors, one aged 18 to 30 and one aged 80 or older. Summary of the overall study and its limitations: Because the CMV infection status of the donors was unknown, age-related changes in expanded clonotypes may potentially have been confounded. Observed TCR beta diversity correlated strongly with the percentage of naive T cells measured by flow cytometry. As age increased, observed TCR beta diversity per million T cells dropped in a roughly linear way, and a significant reduction was already evident by age 40. The long-lived group showed more naive CD4+ T cells, fewer expanded clones and increased TCR diversity than the aged group, suggesting age selection. Because profiling used bulk unsorted PBMCs, naive and antigen-experienced compartments could not be compared conclusively. Estimates of total diversity based on one million sequenced T cells were regarded as lower bounds and as underestimates.

Donors were a few dozen systemically healthy Caucasian individuals from Russia aged roughly 6 to 90 years. Each donor gave about 9.7 milliliters of peripheral blood, drawn into EDTA-treated Vacutainer tubes. Ficoll-Paque density-gradient centrifugation was used to isolate PBMCs, with at least 6.5 million obtained per sample. Total RNA was extracted from PBMCs with Trizol reagent, with at least 6 micrograms obtained per sample. For every donor, flow cytometry on a PBMC aliquot measured the percentage of naive CD45RAhigh/CD27high T cells. Sequencing input: blood. This sequence originates from a young man in good health.

CDR3 reads: CASSFGGAETQYF. The nucleotide sequence is given as TGTGCCAGCAGTTTCGGCGGGGCAGAGACCCAGTACTTC. The chain is made from TRBV12-3 or TRBV12-4 and TRBJ2-5; TRBD2 might be the D gene, on 6 matching bases. V loses 3 bases, J loses 4 bases, and the germline ends lie 9 bases apart. Inclusive of the bounding cysteine and phenylalanine, the CDR3 is 13 residues long. Left in the record is the CDR3 DNA by itself, 39 bases read in frame from the first base.